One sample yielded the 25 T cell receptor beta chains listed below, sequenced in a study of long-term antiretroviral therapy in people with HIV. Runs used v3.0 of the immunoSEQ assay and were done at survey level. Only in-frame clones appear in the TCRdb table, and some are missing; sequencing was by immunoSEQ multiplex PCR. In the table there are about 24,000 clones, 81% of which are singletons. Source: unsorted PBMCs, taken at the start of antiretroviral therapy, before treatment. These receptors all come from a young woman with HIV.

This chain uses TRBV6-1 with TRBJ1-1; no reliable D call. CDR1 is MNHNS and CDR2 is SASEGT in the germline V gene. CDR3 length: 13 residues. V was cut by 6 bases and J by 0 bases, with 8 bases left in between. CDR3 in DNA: TGTGCCAGCAGGAAGATAATGAACACTGAAGCTTTCTTT. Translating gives CASRKIMNTEAFF.

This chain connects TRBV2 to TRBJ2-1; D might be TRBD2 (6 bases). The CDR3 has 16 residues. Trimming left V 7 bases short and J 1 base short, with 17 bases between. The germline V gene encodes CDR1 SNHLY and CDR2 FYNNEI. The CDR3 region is CASMAGISGSYNEQFF. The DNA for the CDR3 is TGTGCCAGCATGGCGGGGATTAGCGGTTCCTACAATGAGCAGTTCTTC.

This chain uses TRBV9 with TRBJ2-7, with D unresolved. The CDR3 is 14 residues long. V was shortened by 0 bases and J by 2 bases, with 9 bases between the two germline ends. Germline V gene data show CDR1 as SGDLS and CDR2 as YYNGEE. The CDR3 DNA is TGTGCCAGCAGCGTAGATACCGGACCCTACGAGCAGTACTTC. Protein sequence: CASSVDTGPYEQYF.

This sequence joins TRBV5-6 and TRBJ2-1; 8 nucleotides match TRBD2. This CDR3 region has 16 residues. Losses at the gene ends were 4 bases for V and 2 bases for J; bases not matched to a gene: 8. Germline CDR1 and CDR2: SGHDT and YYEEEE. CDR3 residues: CASSTVAGSAYNEQFF. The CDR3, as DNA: TGTGCCAGCAGCACTGTAGCGGGGAGCGCCTACAATGAGCAGTTCTTC.

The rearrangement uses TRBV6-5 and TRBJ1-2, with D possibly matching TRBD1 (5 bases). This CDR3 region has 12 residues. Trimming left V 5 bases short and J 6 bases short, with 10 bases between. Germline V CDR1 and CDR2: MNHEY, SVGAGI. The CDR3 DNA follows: TGTGCCAGCAGTGGACTGACAGATGGCTACACCTTC. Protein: CASSGLTDGYTF.

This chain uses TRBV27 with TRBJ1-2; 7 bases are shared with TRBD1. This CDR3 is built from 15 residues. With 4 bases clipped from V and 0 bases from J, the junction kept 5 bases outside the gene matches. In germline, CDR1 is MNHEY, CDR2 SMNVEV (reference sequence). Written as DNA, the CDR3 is TGTGCCAGCAGTTCCACCGGGACAGCTAACTATGGCTACACCTTC. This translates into CASSSTGTANYGYTF.

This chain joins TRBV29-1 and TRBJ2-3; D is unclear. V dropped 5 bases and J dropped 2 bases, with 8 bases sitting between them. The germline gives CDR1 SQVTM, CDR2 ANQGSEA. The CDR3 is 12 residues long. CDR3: CSVSTNTDTQYF. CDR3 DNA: TGCAGCGTTAGTACGAACACAGATACGCAGTATTTT.

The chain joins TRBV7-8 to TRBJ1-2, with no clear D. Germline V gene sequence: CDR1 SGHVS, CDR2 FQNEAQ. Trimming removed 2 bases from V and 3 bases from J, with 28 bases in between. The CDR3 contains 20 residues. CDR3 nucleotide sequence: TGTGCCAGCAGCTTATTACCACCTCTTATCAGTAGACCAATGGACTATGGCTACACCTTC. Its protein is CASSLLPPLISRPMDYGYTF.

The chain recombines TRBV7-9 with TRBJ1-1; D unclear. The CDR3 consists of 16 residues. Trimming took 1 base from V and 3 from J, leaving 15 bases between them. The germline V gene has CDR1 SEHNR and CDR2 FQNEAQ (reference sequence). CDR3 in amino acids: CASSLVSGSGDTEAFF. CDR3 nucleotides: TGTGCCAGCAGCTTAGTTTCGGGGTCGGGAGACACTGAAGCTTTCTTT.

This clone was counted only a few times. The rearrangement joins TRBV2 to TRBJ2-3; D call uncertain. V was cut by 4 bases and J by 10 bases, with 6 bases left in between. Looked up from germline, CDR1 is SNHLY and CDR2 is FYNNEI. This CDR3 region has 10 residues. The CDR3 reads CASSGRSQYF. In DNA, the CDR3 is TGTGCCAGCAGTGGCCGGTCGCAGTATTTT.

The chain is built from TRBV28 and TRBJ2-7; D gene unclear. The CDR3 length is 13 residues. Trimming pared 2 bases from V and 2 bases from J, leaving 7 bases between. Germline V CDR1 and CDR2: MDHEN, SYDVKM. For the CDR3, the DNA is TGTGCCAGCAGTTTACAGGTTACCTACGAGCAGTACTTC. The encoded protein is CASSLQVTYEQYF.

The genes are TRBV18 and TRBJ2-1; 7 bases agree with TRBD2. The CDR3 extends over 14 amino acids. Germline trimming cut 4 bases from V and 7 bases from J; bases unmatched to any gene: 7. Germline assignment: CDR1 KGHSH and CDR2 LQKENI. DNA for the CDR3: TGTGCCAGCTCACTAAGCGGGATGATAAATGAGCAGTTCTTC. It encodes CASSLSGMINEQFF.

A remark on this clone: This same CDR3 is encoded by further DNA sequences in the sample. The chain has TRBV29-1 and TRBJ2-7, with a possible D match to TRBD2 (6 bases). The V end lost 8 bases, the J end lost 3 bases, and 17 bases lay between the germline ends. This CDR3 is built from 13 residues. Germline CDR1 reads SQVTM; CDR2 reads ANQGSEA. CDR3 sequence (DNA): TGCAGCTCAGGTAGCGGAGAAGGCTACGAGCAGTACTTC. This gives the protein CSSGSGEGYEQYF.

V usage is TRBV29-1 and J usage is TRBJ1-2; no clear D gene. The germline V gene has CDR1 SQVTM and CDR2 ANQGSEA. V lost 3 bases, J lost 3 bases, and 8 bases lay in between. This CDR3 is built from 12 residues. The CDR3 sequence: CSVEVGDYGYTF. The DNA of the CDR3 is TGCAGCGTTGAGGTTGGAGACTATGGCTACACCTTC.

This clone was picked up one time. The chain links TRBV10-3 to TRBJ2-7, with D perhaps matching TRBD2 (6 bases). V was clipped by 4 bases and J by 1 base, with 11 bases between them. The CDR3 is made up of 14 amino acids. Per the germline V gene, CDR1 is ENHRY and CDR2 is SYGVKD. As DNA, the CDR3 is TGTGCCATCAGTGCGGAGGGGACGTCCTACGAGCAGTACTTC. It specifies CAISAEGTSYEQYF.

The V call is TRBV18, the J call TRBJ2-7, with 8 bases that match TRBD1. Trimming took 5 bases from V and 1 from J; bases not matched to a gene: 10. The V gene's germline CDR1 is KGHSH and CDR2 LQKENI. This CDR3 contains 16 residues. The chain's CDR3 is CASSLGQAAISYEQYF. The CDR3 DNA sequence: TGTGCCAGCTCATTGGGACAGGCGGCGATTTCCTACGAGCAGTACTTC.

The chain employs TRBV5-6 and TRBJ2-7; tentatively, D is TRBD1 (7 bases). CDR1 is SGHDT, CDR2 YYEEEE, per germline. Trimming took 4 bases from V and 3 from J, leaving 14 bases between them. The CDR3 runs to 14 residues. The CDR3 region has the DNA TGTGCCAGCAGCCCAGGGGGGAACCTCTACGAGCAGTACTTC. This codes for CASSPGGNLYEQYF.

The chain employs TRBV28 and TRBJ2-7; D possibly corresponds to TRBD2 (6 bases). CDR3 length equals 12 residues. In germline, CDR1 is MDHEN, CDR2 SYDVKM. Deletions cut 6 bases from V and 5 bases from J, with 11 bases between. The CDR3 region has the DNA TGTGCCAGCAGCCTACCGGGGGACGAGCAGTACTTC. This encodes CASSLPGDEQYF.

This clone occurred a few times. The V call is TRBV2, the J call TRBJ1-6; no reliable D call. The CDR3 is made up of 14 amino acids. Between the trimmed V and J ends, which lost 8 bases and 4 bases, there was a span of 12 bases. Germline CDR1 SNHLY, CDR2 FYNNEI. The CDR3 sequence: CASRADLYNSPLHF. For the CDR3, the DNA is TGTGCCAGCCGAGCGGACCTTTATAATTCACCCCTCCACTTT.

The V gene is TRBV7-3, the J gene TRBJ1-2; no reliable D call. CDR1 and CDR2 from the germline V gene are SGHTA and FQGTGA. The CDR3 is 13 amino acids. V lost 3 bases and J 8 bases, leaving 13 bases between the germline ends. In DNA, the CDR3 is TGTGCCAGCAGCTTCAGCCCGGAGGAAGGCTACACCTTC. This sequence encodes CASSFSPEEGYTF.

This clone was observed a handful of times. DNA for the CDR3: TGTGCCAGCAGGGCGGGGGAGGCTGGCTACACCTTC. Translated: CASRAGEAGYTF. The chain uses TRBV5-4 and TRBJ1-2; D might be TRBD1 (5 bases). Trimming took off 5 bases at V and 7 bases at J, with 12 bases between the two ends. The germline V gene has CDR1 SGHNT and CDR2 YYREEE (reference sequence). This CDR3 is 12 amino acids long.

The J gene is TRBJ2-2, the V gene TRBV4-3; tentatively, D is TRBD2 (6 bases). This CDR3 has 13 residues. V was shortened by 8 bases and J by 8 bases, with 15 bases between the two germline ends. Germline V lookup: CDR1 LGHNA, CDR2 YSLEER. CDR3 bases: TGCGCCAGCCGGGGGAACCTTGGAGGGGAGCTGTTTTTT. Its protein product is CASRGNLGGELFF.

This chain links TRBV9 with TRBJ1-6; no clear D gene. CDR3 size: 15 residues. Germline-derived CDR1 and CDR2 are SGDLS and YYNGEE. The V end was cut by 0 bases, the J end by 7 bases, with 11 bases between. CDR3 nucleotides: TGTGCCAGCAGCGTAGCGGGCGGGTTCAATTCACCCCTCCACTTT. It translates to CASSVAGGFNSPLHF.

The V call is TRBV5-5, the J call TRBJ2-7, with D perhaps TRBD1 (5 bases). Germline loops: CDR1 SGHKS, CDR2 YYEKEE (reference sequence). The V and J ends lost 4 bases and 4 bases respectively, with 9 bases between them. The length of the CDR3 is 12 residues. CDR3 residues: CASSATGYEQYF. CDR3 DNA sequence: TGTGCCAGCAGCGCTACAGGTTACGAGCAGTACTTC.

The CDR3 region is CASSLWDNISNQPQHF. The CDR3 DNA sequence: TGCGCCAGCAGCTTGTGGGACAACATAAGCAATCAGCCCCAGCATTTT. The rearrangement joins TRBV5-1 to TRBJ1-5; possible D gene TRBD1, 6 bases. The length of the CDR3 is 16 residues. The germline V gene has CDR1 SGHRS and CDR2 YFSETQ. Trimming pared 1 base from V and 1 base from J, leaving 12 bases between.